The 9 T cell receptor beta chains given below trace back to one sample, sequenced in a study of CD8+CD57+ T cells in acquired aplastic anemia. Those patients picked for sequencing had displayed CD8+CD57+ cell expansion on flow cytometry. TCR beta VDJ and CDR3 were profiled, and genomic DNA was the template. TCRdb ran MiXCR on the reads and lists one entry per CDR3 protein. The table shows some 170,000 distinct CDR3 sequences, with less than 60% occurring only once. Sequenced: sorted CD4+, CD8+, or CD8+CD57+ T cells (not recorded which) from PBMCs. These receptors were collected from a human donor with aplastic anemia.

The V call is TRBV15, the J call TRBJ2-3, with a weak D call TRBD2 (5 bases). CDR1 LNHNV and CDR2 YYDKDF come from the germline V gene (reference sequence). V was shortened by 4 bases and J by 2 bases, with 13 bases between the two germline ends. This CDR3 has 15 residues. The CDR3 sequence is CATSNQDLNTDTQYF. In nucleotides, the CDR3 is TGTGCCACCAGCAACCAGGACTTGAACACAGATACGCAGTATTTT.

At least ten counts were recorded for this clonotype. The CDR3 DNA reads TGTGCCAGCAGTTTAGGGGACAGGGTGGACACCTTC. It codes for CASSLGDRVDTF. V and J are TRBV12-3 or TRBV12-4 and TRBJ1-2, with TRBD1 matching 9 bases. The CDR3 totals 12 residues. V was clipped by 1 base and J by 12 bases; unmatched bases: 3.

The table lists this clonotype with many counts. This chain uses TRBV7-2 with TRBJ2-1; a weak D match, TRBD1 (7 bases). The CDR3 contains 15 residues. CDR1 is SGHTA and CDR2 is FQGNSA in the germline V gene. Trimming pared 1 base from V and 7 bases from J, leaving 14 bases between. The CDR3 spells CASSLGGAGGNEQFF. Here the CDR3 DNA reads TGTGCCAGCAGCTTAGGGGGGGCAGGGGGGAATGAGCAGTTCTTC.

The gene calls are TRBV13 and TRBJ1-1; D is perhaps TRBD1 (5 bases). This CDR3 region has 12 residues. V lost 7 bases and J lost 7, with 13 bases in between. Germline lookup yields CDR1 PRHDT and CDR2 FYEKMQ (reference sequence). CDR3 amino acids: CASTMGLIEAFF. The DNA of the CDR3 is TGTGCCAGCACCATGGGACTCATTGAAGCTTTCTTT.

This clonotype was picked up many times. The J gene is TRBJ1-2, the V gene TRBV7-8; D ambiguous. V gave up 2 bases and J gave up 5 bases, with 6 bases separating them. The CDR3 spans 12 residues. Per germline, CDR1 SGHVS and CDR2 FQNEAQ. CDR3 bases: TGTGCCAGCAGCTTAACTCCGTATGGCTACACCTTC. It translates to CASSLTPYGYTF.

Turning to this clonotype: Lacking the conserved final phenylalanine or tryptophan, this CDR3 likely reflects a read error. CDR3 sequence: CATSRDPRTGGNEQFL. CDR3 DNA sequence: TGTGCCACCAGCAGAGATCCCCGGACAGGGGGCAATGAGCAGTTCCTC. The chain has TRBV15 and TRBJ2-1; 10 bases align to TRBD1. V dropped 0 bases and J dropped 6; count of bases not matched to a gene: 5. The CDR3 is 16 amino acids. Per the germline V gene, CDR1 is LNHNV and CDR2 is YYDKDF (reference sequence).

This clonotype showed up many times. This chain connects TRBV19 to TRBJ1-2; no reliable D call. Germline V CDR1 and CDR2: LNHDA, SQIVND (reference sequence). Deletions cut 5 bases from V and 2 bases from J, with 15 bases between. There are 15 residues in the CDR3. CDR3 coding DNA: TGTGCCAGTAGTCCGACGCCCTTAGGAAACTATGGCTACACCTTC. It is translated as CASSPTPLGNYGYTF. The whole variable domain, remainder taken from reference TRBV19 and TRBJ1-2, is DGGITQSPKYLFRKEGQNVTLSCEQNLNHDAMYWYRQDPGQGLRLIYYSQIVNDFQKGDIAEGYSVSREKKESFPLTVTSAQKNPTAFYLCASSPTPLGNYGYTFGSGTRLTVV.

This clonotype was picked up a small number of times. This rearrangement joins TRBV9 to TRBJ1-1; tentative D call: TRBD1 (6 bases). V lost 2 bases and J lost 0, with 8 bases in between. The germline CDR1 and CDR2 sequences are SGDLS and YYNGEE. The CDR3 loop spans 14 amino acids. The CDR3 region is CASSVGAMNTEAFF. CDR3 in DNA: TGTGCCAGCAGCGTGGGGGCGATGAACACTGAAGCTTTCTTT.

The chain uses TRBV2 and TRBJ1-2, with 10 bases lining up with TRBD1. The trim removed 7 bases at V and 3 bases at J, leaving 5 bases unmatched. The CDR3 runs 14 residues. Germline V CDR1 and CDR2: SNHLY, FYNNEI. Written as DNA, the CDR3 is TGTGCCAGCACCACGGGACAGGGGCACTATGGCTACACCTTC. This gives the protein CASTTGQGHYGYTF.